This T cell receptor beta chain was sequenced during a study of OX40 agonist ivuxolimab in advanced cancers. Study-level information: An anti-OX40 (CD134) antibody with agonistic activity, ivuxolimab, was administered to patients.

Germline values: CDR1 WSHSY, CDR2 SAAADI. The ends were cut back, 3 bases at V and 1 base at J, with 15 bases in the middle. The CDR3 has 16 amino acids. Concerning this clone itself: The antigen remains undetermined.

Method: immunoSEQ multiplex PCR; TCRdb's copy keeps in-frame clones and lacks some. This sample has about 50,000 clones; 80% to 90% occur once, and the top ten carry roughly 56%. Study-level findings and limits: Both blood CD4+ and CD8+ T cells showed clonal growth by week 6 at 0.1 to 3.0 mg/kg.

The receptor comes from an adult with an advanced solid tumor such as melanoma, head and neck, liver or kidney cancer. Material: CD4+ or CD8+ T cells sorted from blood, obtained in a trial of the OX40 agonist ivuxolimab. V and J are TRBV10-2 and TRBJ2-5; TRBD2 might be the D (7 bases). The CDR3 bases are TGCGCCAGCAGTGATAAAGGGGGGGAGATCCAAGAGACCCAGTACTTC. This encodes CASSDKGGEIQETQYF.